Listed below are T cell receptor beta chains from one sample, sequenced in a study of OX40 agonist ivuxolimab in advanced cancers. TCRdb's copy holds only in-frame clones and misses some; the assay was immunoSEQ multiplex PCR. The profile shows fewer than 45,000 clones, around 80% of them singletons. Sample: CD4+ or CD8+ T cells sorted from blood, taken in a trial of the OX40 agonist ivuxolimab. The receptors derive from an adult with an advanced solid tumor such as melanoma, head and neck, liver or kidney cancer. The CDR3 runs from the conserved cysteine through the conserved F or W. D genes are given only for firm matches. A clone size is listed for some rows: how often the clone was seen (once, few, many), or a class if it is expanded.

abundance,j_gene,v_gene,d_gene,CDR3aa,CDR3nt
NA,TRBJ1-1,TRBV19,NA,CASSMARTEAFF,TGTGCCAGTAGTATGGCGCGTACTGAAGCTTTCTTT
NA,TRBJ1-1,TRBV5-1,NA,CASSLGYIAFF,TGCGCCAGCAGCTTGGGGTACATAGCTTTCTTT
NA,TRBJ2-7,TRBV18,NA,CASSPDYEQYF,TGTGCCAGCTCACCCGACTACGAGCAGTACTTC
NA,TRBJ2-3,TRBV14,NA,CASSRAEGLRLVTDTQYF,TGTGCCAGCAGCCGAGCCGAGGGTTTAAGGTTGGTCACAGATACGCAGTATTTT
NA,TRBJ1-1,TRBV7-9,NA,CASSSAFTGRTEAFF,TGTGCCAGCAGCTCCGCATTCACTGGGCGGACTGAAGCTTTCTTT
few,TRBJ2-1,TRBV9,NA,CASSARWEYNEQFF,TGTGCCAGCAGCGCCCGGTGGGAGTACAATGAGCAGTTCTTC
NA,TRBJ2-5,TRBV6-5,NA,CASSYRGQETQYF,TGTGCCAGCAGTTACAGGGGTCAGGAGACCCAGTACTTC
NA,TRBJ1-5,TRBV5-1,NA,CASSLQGNQPQHF,TGCGCCAGCAGCTTACAGGGTAATCAGCCCCAGCATTTT
NA,TRBJ1-3,TRBV15,NA,CATSRDLGIRSGNTIYF,TGTGCCACCAGCAGAGATCTGGGGATTAGGTCTGGAAACACCATATATTTT
NA,TRBJ2-5,TRBV27,NA,CASKGPTYQETQYF,TGTGCCAGCAAGGGACCCACATACCAAGAGACCCAGTACTTC
NA,TRBJ1-2,TRBV7-2,TRBD1,CASSFTGGSDYGYTF,TGTGCCAGCAGCTTCACAGGGGGCTCAGACTATGGCTACACCTTC
NA,TRBJ2-7,TRBV5-1,TRBD2,CASSLEASGYYEQYF,TGCGCCAGCAGCTTGGAGGCTAGCGGTTACTACGAGCAGTACTTC
few,TRBJ1-5,TRBV19,NA,CASRSSNQPQHF,TGTGCCAGTAGAAGTAGTAATCAGCCCCAGCATTTT
few,TRBJ1-1,TRBV29-1,NA,CSVVEGSTEAFF,TGCAGCGTTGTGGAAGGGTCCACTGAAGCTTTCTTT
NA,TRBJ2-7,TRBV27,NA,CASSLYSDPTRQYF,TGTGCCAGCAGTTTATACAGCGACCCTACGAGACAGTACTTC
NA,TRBJ2-1,TRBV29-1,NA,CSVPYQGLGTGHRNEQFF,TGCAGCGTTCCATATCAGGGACTAGGGACAGGGCATAGGAATGAGCAGTTCTTC
NA,TRBJ2-1,TRBV7-9,NA,CASSRPASAGEQFF,TGTGCCAGCAGCCGTCCAGCGTCTGCGGGGGAGCAGTTCTTC
NA,TRBJ1-1,TRBV7-6,TRBD1,CASTSLTGAMNTEAFF,TGTGCCAGCACCTCTCTGACAGGGGCTATGAACACTGAAGCTTTCTTT
few,TRBJ2-7,TRBV7-9,TRBD2,CASRNSLAGGSYEQYF,TGTGCCAGCAGGAATTCTCTAGCGGGAGGATCCTACGAGCAGTACTTC
NA,TRBJ2-2,TRBV19,TRBD1,CASSIRTGRKLRTNTGELFF,TGTGCCAGTAGTATACGGACAGGCCGCAAATTAAGGACGAACACCGGGGAGCTGTTTTTT
NA,TRBJ2-1,TRBV10-2,TRBD1,CASRPGQGFNEQFF,TGCGCCAGCAGACCGGGACAGGGATTCAATGAGCAGTTCTTC
NA,TRBJ2-5,TRBV7-2,TRBD1,CASSLVGDRGETQYF,TGTGCCAGCAGCTTAGTTGGAGACAGGGGTGAGACCCAGTACTTC
NA,TRBJ2-7,TRBV10-3,NA,CAITPGPNYEQYF,TGTGCCATTACACCGGGACCGAACTACGAGCAGTACTTC
once,TRBJ1-5,TRBV7-2,NA,CASSFQGGEPQHF,TGTGCCAGCAGCTTTCAGGGCGGGGAGCCCCAGCATTTT
NA,TRBJ2-1,TRBV7-8,NA,CASSLATDEQFF,TGTGCCAGCAGCTTAGCGACGGATGAGCAGTTCTTC
NA,TRBJ2-7,TRBV19,NA,CASSLGPAYEQYF,TGTGCCAGTAGCCTTGGTCCTGCCTACGAGCAGTACTTC
NA,TRBJ1-1,TRBV6-1,NA,CASGRARVPNTEAFF,TGTGCCAGCGGTAGGGCTCGGGTGCCGAACACTGAAGCTTTCTTT
NA,TRBJ2-1,TRBV4-1,TRBD2,CASSPGLAGGFSYNEQFF,TGCGCCAGCAGCCCGGGACTAGCGGGAGGGTTCTCCTACAATGAGCAGTTCTTC
NA,TRBJ2-7,TRBV18,NA,CASSPQYEQYF,TGTGCCAGCTCACCCCAGTACGAGCAGTACTTC
NA,TRBJ2-5,TRBV27,NA,CASSLARPQETQYF,TGTGCCAGCAGTTTAGCCAGGCCCCAAGAGACCCAGTACTTC
NA,TRBJ1-1,TRBV6-1,TRBD1,CASSERGPATRF,TGTGCCAGCAGTGAAAGGGGGCCCGCCACGAGGTTT
NA,TRBJ2-2,TRBV7-2,NA,CASSLGSGELFF,TGTGCCAGCAGCTTAGGGTCCGGGGAGCTGTTTTTT
NA,TRBJ2-2,TRBV6-1,NA,CASSEAETDRNTGELFF,TGTGCCAGCAGTGAAGCGGAGACAGACCGGAACACCGGGGAGCTGTTTTTT
NA,TRBJ1-6,TRBV10-3,NA,CAISESLQGGGSPLHF,TGTGCCATCAGTGAGTCTCTCCAGGGAGGAGGTTCACCCCTCCACTTT
NA,TRBJ1-3,TRBV5-1,NA,CASSLLLGGSGNTIYF,TGCGCCAGCAGCCTCCTTTTGGGGGGATCTGGAAACACCATATATTTT
NA,TRBJ2-5,TRBV19,NA,CASSFHGEGETQYF,TGTGCCAGTAGTTTCCACGGGGAAGGAGAGACCCAGTACTTC
NA,TRBJ2-1,TRBV11-2,TRBD2,CASSGIAGGPGIQNNEQFF,TGTGCCAGCAGCGGCATAGCGGGAGGGCCGGGTATCCAGAACAATGAGCAGTTCTTC
NA,TRBJ2-5,TRBV5-6,TRBD2,CASQSAGAGEQYF,TGTGCCAGCCAGTCAGCGGGAGCGGGTGAGCAGTACTTC
NA,TRBJ2-1,TRBV30,NA,CAWNMGRANEQFF,TGTGCCTGGAATATGGGAAGGGCCAATGAGCAGTTCTTC
NA,TRBJ1-1,TRBV7-2,TRBD1,CASSQGQGGVGTEAFF,TGTGCCAGCAGCCAGGGACAGGGGGGAGTCGGTACTGAAGCTTTCTTT
NA,TRBJ1-1,TRBV10-2,NA,CASSETGSTEAFF,TGCGCCAGCAGTGAGACAGGGTCTACTGAAGCTTTCTTT
once,TRBJ2-7,TRBV19,TRBD1,CASSFRDRGYEQYF,TGTGCCAGTAGTTTCCGGGACAGGGGCTACGAGCAGTACTTC
NA,TRBJ2-1,TRBV10-3,TRBD2,CAISGAGFSYNEQFF,TGTGCCATCAGTGGAGCGGGATTCTCCTACAATGAGCAGTTCTTC
NA,TRBJ1-1,TRBV11-2,NA,CASSLVFEAFF,TGTGCCAGCAGCTTAGTCTTTGAAGCTTTCTTT
NA,TRBJ1-2,TRBV6-4,NA,CASSDSSGLYGYTF,TGTGCCAGCAGTGACTCGTCCGGGCTCTATGGCTACACCTTC
NA,TRBJ1-6,TRBV12-5,NA,CASGLEDNSPLHF,TGTGCTAGTGGTTTGGAGGATAATTCACCCCTCCACTTT
NA,TRBJ1-5,TRBV6-4,NA,CASSENLWGQQSNQPQHF,TGTGCCAGCAGTGAGAACCTCTGGGGGCAGCAAAGCAATCAGCCCCAGCATTTT